This T cell receptor beta chain derives from a study of Tregs in tolerant kidney transplant recipients. Generated by immunoSEQ multiplex PCR, the TCRdb table keeps only in-frame clones and is missing some. The data hold approximately 47,000 clones, with about nine tenths observed a single time. Germline V gives CDR1 SGHTA, CDR2 FQGNSA. The CDR3 has 15 residues. Trimming removed 1 base from V and 4 bases from J; junction bases left unmatched: 4. Related graft donors supplied nonmyeloablative bone marrow transplants, and mixed chimerism was transient. This chain links TRBV7-2 with TRBJ2-4; 7 nucleotides match TRBD2. The clonotype comes from a human patient who received a combined kidney and bone marrow transplant. The T cells may partly be graft donor cells. The material was CD8+ T cells from blood (PBMCs), obtained 12 months after the transplant. CDR3 sequence: CASSLGWGGKNIQYF. CDR3 coding DNA: TGTGCCAGCAGCTTAGGATGGGGGGGTAAAAACATTCAGTACTTC.